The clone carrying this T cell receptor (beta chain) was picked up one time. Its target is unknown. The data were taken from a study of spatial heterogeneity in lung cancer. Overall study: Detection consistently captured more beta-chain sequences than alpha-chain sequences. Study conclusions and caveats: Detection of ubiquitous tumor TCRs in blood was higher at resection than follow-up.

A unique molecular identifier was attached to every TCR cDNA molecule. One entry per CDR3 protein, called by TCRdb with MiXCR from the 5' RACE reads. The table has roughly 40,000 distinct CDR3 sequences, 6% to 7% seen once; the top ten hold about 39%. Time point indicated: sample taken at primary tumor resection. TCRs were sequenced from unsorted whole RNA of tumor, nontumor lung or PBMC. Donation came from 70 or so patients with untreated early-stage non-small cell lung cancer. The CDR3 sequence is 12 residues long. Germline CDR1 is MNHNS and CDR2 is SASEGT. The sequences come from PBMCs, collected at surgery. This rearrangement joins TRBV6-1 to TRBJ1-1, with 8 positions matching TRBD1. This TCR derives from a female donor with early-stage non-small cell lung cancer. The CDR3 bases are TGTGTCGCTGACAGGGGGAACACTGAAGCTTTCTTT. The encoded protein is CVADRGNTEAFF.